These 5 T cell receptor beta chains came from one sample sequenced in a study of glioma-infiltrating T cells. TCR alpha and beta CDR3 regions were amplified from RNA using iRepertoire nested multiplex PCR. TCRdb independently ran MiXCR on the multiplex PCR reads; one entry per CDR3 protein. The sample carries around 120,000 distinct CDR3 sequences, approximately 24% recorded once. Source material: glioma tissue, nonneoplastic brain tissue, or PBMCs (not recorded which). Receptors were obtained from a human donor with low-grade glioma or glioblastoma, undergoing nonglioma brain surgery, or in good health (not recorded which).

The chain combines TRBV24-1 with TRBJ2-1; a possible D gene is TRBD2 (6 bases). The CDR3 runs 16 residues. Per germline, CDR1 KGHDR and CDR2 SFDVKD. V was pared by 5 bases and J by 9 bases, with 22 bases between. The CDR3 DNA reads as TGTGCCACCAGTGGTCCCCTCGGGACTGTGGTAGGTGAGCAGTTCTTC. Translation: CATSGPLGTVVGEQFF.

This clonotype was found many times. This chain connects TRBV7-9 to TRBJ2-2; possible D gene TRBD1, 6 bases. This CDR3 has 17 residues. V shed 3 bases and J shed 4 bases, with 18 bases lying between them. Germline values: CDR1 SEHNR, CDR2 FQNEAQ (reference sequence). This chain's CDR3 is CASSFSRGRGGTGELFF. The CDR3 DNA is TGTGCCAGCAGCTTCAGTCGAGGCAGGGGTGGCACCGGGGAGCTGTTTTTT.

This clonotype occurred a few times. The chain is built from TRBV24-1 and TRBJ1-5; no firm D call. Trimming took off 5 bases at V and 0 bases at J, with 10 bases between the two ends. Germline V gene lookup returns CDR1 KGHDR and CDR2 SFDVKD. The CDR3 is 15 amino acids. The DNA for the CDR3 is TGTGCCACCAGTGTGGCAGGACCTAGCAATCAGCCCCAGCATTTT. Translating gives CATSVAGPSNQPQHF.

Concerning this clonotype itself: A much larger clonotype is one base distant, so this may be a read error. This chain uses TRBV12-3 or TRBV12-4 with TRBJ2-1; D is ambiguous. The CDR3 length is 15 residues. CDR3 bases: TGTGCCAGCAGTTTAGTAGCAGAGACCTACAATGAGCATTTCTTC. It yields the protein CASSLVAETYNEHFF.

This clonotype was observed a few times. CDR3 sequence: CATSRDYAGTGMVTDTQYF. Here the CDR3 DNA reads TGTGCCACCAGCAGAGATTATGCCGGGACAGGGATGGTCACAGATACGCAGTATTTT. The chain carries TRBV15 and TRBJ2-3; 9 bases align to TRBD1. The CDR3 has 19 amino acids. With 0 bases clipped from V and 2 bases from J, the junction kept 12 bases outside the gene matches. Germline V CDR1 and CDR2: LNHNV, YYDKDF (reference sequence). Together with reference TRBV15 and TRBJ2-3, the CDR3 gives the full variable domain: DAMVIQNPRYQVTQFGKPVTLSCSQTLNHNVMYWYQQKSSQAPKLLFHYYDKDFNNEADTPDNFQSRRPNTSFCFLDIRSPGLGDTAMYLCATSRDYAGTGMVTDTQYFGPGTRLTVL.